This T cell receptor beta chain is from a study of blood T cell repertoires in COVID-19. About the study: Collection of acute and convalescent COVID-19 samples took place in the United States, Italy and Spain. The cDNA or gDNA used as material had been derived from T cells, B-cell-depleted T cells, or PBMCs.

In its sample, this clone was seen a few times. Per the original data handling: Amplification of reference gene primers provided the estimated nucleated cell counts. Here immunoSEQ multiplex PCR was the method, and the copy in TCRdb shows in-frame clones only, minus some. V and J calls plus clone size are reproduced from that table; the DNA served to infer D and trimming. The sample has 150,000 to 200,000 clones; around 87% are singletons. Germline CDR1 and CDR2: GTSNPN and SVGIG (reference sequence). The CDR3 is made up of 15 amino acids. V was clipped by 5 bases and J by 5 bases; unmatched bases: 12.

The sample consisted of peripheral blood. The TCR was taken from a middle-aged man with active or convalescent COVID-19. The genes are TRBV30 and TRBJ2-3, with TRBD1 identical over 8 bases. This chain's CDR3 is CAWAPDREYGDTQYF. CDR3 DNA: TGTGCCTGGGCCCCGGACAGGGAATATGGAGATACGCAGTATTTT.